The 27 T cell receptor beta chains given below trace back to one sample, sequenced in a study of lymphopenia after photon versus proton radiotherapy. Using immunoSEQ multiplex PCR, the repertoire was profiled, and TCRdb retains in-frame clones only, with some absent. The sample lists about 20,000 clones, 84% occurring once. The sample in question was peripheral blood, obtained from a patient treated with photon-based radiotherapy. These TCRs come from a woman aged 45 to 65 with pancreatic cancer.

The gene calls are TRBV7-9 and TRBJ1-2; no definite D call. Trimming left V 1 base short and J 0 bases short, with 6 bases between. The CDR3 is 14 residues long. Looked up from germline, CDR1 is SEHNR and CDR2 is FQNEAQ (reference sequence). The CDR3 region has the DNA TGTGCCAGCAGCTTAGGGAGTCCTAACTATGGCTACACCTTC. It specifies CASSLGSPNYGYTF.

The rearrangement uses TRBV10-3 and TRBJ1-3, with 7 positions matching TRBD1. The length of the CDR3 is 16 residues. J lost 4 bases, V lost 4 bases, and 10 bases had no gene match. Germline loops: CDR1 ENHRY, CDR2 SYGVKD. CDR3: CAISATPPGQGNTIYF. The CDR3 coding sequence is TGTGCCATCAGTGCCACGCCACCGGGACAGGGAAACACCATATATTTT.

This clone is a singleton in its sample. V gene TRBV19 combines with J gene TRBJ2-3; TRBD2 matches at 10 bases. The germline V gene has CDR1 LNHDA and CDR2 SQIVND (reference sequence). The ends lost 6 bases at V and 1 base at J; junction bases unmatched: 10. This CDR3 spans 17 amino acids. DNA for the CDR3: TGTGCCAGTAGAAACCTAGCGGGAGTCACTCGCACAGATACGCAGTATTTT. It encodes CASRNLAGVTRTDTQYF.

This chain uses TRBV2 with TRBJ1-5; D is perhaps TRBD1 (5 bases). CDR1 and CDR2 (germline): SNHLY, FYNNEI. V lost 4 bases and J 6 bases, leaving 13 bases between the germline ends. The CDR3 runs 14 residues. In DNA form, the CDR3 reads TGTGCCAGCAGTGGCCATGGGGGGGGTCAGCCCCAGCATTTT. It is translated as CASSGHGGGQPQHF.

The V call is TRBV4-2, the J call TRBJ2-1; maybe TRBD1 (6 bases). With 7 bases removed from V and 6 bases from J, the gap between germline ends came to 19 bases. The CDR3 sequence is 15 residues long. Germline values: CDR1 LGHNA, CDR2 YNFKEQ. The CDR3 DNA reads as TGTGCCAGCACCGCCGGTGGACAGCTTTCCAATGAGCAGTTCTTC. Translating it yields CASTAGGQLSNEQFF.

This chain links TRBV6-6 with TRBJ2-5; 7 bases match TRBD2. The CDR3 extends over 14 amino acids. In germline, CDR1 is MNHNY, CDR2 SVGAGI (reference sequence). With 6 bases clipped from V and 5 bases from J, the junction kept 9 bases outside the gene matches. The CDR3 reads CASRGRGRRETQYF. The CDR3 DNA follows: TGTGCCAGCAGAGGGCGGGGGAGGAGGGAGACCCAGTACTTC.

The sample holds one count of this clone. V is TRBV2 and J is TRBJ2-1; D unresolved. CDR3 length: 16 residues. Germline V CDR1 and CDR2: SNHLY, FYNNEI. V dropped 5 bases and J dropped 3 bases, with 17 bases sitting between them. As DNA, the CDR3 is TGTGCCAGCAGTTCTCAAGCTAATGCAGACTACAATGAGCAGTTCTTC. Protein product: CASSSQANADYNEQFF.

The chain's CDR3 is CASSPLESNTGELFF. In DNA form, the CDR3 reads TGCGCCAGCAGCCCGTTAGAATCGAACACCGGGGAGCTGTTTTTT. The V call is TRBV5-1, the J call TRBJ2-2, with D uncertain. Looked up from germline, CDR1 is SGHRS and CDR2 is YFSETQ. This CDR3 has 15 amino acids. V gave up 4 bases and J gave up 0 bases, with 10 bases separating them.

The genes are TRBV19 and TRBJ2-2, with a weak D call TRBD2 (6 bases). The V gene lost 0 bases and the J gene lost 3 bases, with 14 bases spanning the gap. This CDR3 is built from 17 residues. Per germline, CDR1 LNHDA and CDR2 SQIVND (reference sequence). The CDR3 region is CASSIEEGVSYTGELFF. CDR3 coding DNA: TGTGCCAGTAGTATAGAGGAGGGAGTCAGTTACACCGGGGAGCTGTTTTTT.

The V gene is TRBV5-1, the J gene TRBJ2-6; 9 bases fit TRBD1. CDR1 and CDR2 from the germline V gene are SGHRS and YFSETQ. This CDR3 region has 17 residues. Trimming cost V 4 bases and J 0 bases; bases outside gene matches: 5. As DNA, the CDR3 is TGCGCCAGCAGCGTCGGACAGGGGTTCTCTGGGGCCAACGTCCTGACTTTC. Translation: CASSVGQGFSGANVLTF.

This chain connects TRBV4-1 to TRBJ2-4; no definite D call. Germline CDR1 is MGHRA and CDR2 is YSYEKL. The CDR3 totals 17 residues. V was cut by 0 bases and J by 5 bases, with 17 bases left in between. In nucleotides, the CDR3 is TGCGCCAGCAGCCAAGACCGAGATGTTGGTCGGGAAAACATTCAGTACTTC. This sequence encodes CASSQDRDVGRENIQYF.

The CDR3 coding sequence is TGCAGCGTTGAATTTGCAGATACGCAGTATTTT. Its translation is CSVEFADTQYF. The chain recombines TRBV29-1 with TRBJ2-3; no clear D. V dropped 2 bases and J dropped 4 bases, with 4 bases sitting between them. Germline CDR1 and CDR2: SQVTM and ANQGSEA. The CDR3 runs to 11 residues.

This clone appeared a few times. The CDR3 DNA sequence: TGTGCCAGCAGCCCGTATCGGGGTGGGGATCAGCCCCAGCATTTT. Translation: CASSPYRGGDQPQHF. V is TRBV7-6 and J is TRBJ1-5; D call uncertain. The germline V and J ends were trimmed by 5 bases and 5 bases, with 16 bases remaining between them. Germline CDR1 and CDR2: SGHVS and FNYEAQ. The CDR3 covers 15 residues.

The CDR3 spells CASSIAPGSPYEQYF. The CDR3 region has the DNA TGTGCCAGTAGTATAGCTCCCGGGAGTCCCTACGAGCAGTACTTC. The chain links TRBV19 to TRBJ2-7, with TRBD2 as a possible D gene (6 bases). The CDR3 runs 15 residues. Germline V CDR1 and CDR2: LNHDA, SQIVND (reference sequence). V was clipped by 1 base and J by 2 bases, with 12 bases between them.

The V call is TRBV7-3, the J call TRBJ2-7, with no clear D. The CDR3 covers 13 residues. Germline CDR1 SGHTA, CDR2 FQGTGA. V lost 0 bases and J 2 bases, leaving 5 bases between the germline ends. CDR3 DNA: TGTGCCAGCAGCTTAACCCACACCTACGAGCAGTACTTC. It encodes CASSLTHTYEQYF.

With regard to this clone: This CDR3 is also generated by other DNA sequences in the sample. The chain employs TRBV18 and TRBJ2-6; TRBD2 is a possible D gene (5 bases). Germline V gene lookup returns CDR1 KGHSH and CDR2 LQKENI. Trimming took 6 bases from V and 3 from J, leaving 15 bases between them. The CDR3 has 16 amino acids. The CDR3 nucleotides are TGTGCCAGCTCGCTCACCCTAGCTGGTGGGGCCAACGTCCTGACTTTC. It yields the protein CASSLTLAGGANVLTF. The whole variable domain, filled in from reference TRBV18 and TRBJ2-6, reads NAGVMQNPRHLVRRRGQEARLRCSPMKGHSHVYWYRQLPEEGLKFMVYLQKENIIDESGMPKERFSAEFPKEGPSILRIQQVVRGDSAAYFCASSLTLAGGANVLTFGAGSRLTVL.

The table lists this clone with a count of one. CDR3 nucleotides: TGTGCCAGCAGTGAATACCTGGGGGCGGGAGAGACCCAGTACTTC. It translates to CASSEYLGAGETQYF. The chain recombines TRBV25-1 with TRBJ2-5, with TRBD1 as a possible D gene (6 bases). V lost 0 bases and J lost 4, with 12 bases in between. The CDR3 contains 15 residues. CDR1 is MGHDK, CDR2 SYGVNS, per germline.

The rearrangement uses TRBV29-1 and TRBJ1-4; D call uncertain. This CDR3 has 15 residues. The V and J ends lost 4 bases and 3 bases respectively, with 15 bases between them. CDR1 SQVTM and CDR2 ANQGSEA come from the germline V gene. The DNA for the CDR3 is TGCAGCGTTGGGGTTAAGGTGGGAGCTAATGAAAAACTGTTTTTT. It yields the protein CSVGVKVGANEKLFF.

The V call is TRBV6-5, the J call TRBJ1-5, with D maybe TRBD1 (6 bases). The CDR3 is 15 residues long. In germline, CDR1 is MNHEY, CDR2 SVGAGI. Trimming stripped 7 bases from V and 2 bases from J, with 15 bases between. CDR3 nucleotides: TGTGCCAGCACCCTAGCCAGGGGCGGCAATCAGCCCCAGCATTTT. Translated: CASTLARGGNQPQHF.

V and J are TRBV19 and TRBJ2-7; TRBD2 is a possible D gene (5 bases). The CDR3 totals 17 residues. Deletions cut 5 bases from V and 2 bases from J, with 22 bases between. Germline loops: CDR1 LNHDA, CDR2 SQIVND (reference sequence). This CDR3 is CASSPRGWPRLPYEQYF. Written as DNA, the CDR3 is TGTGCCAGTAGTCCTCGAGGGTGGCCTCGTCTCCCCTACGAGCAGTACTTC.

V usage is TRBV28 and J usage is TRBJ1-2; 9 bases agree with TRBD1. Germline trimming cut 3 bases from V and 8 bases from J; bases unmatched to any gene: 7. Per the germline V gene, CDR1 is MDHEN and CDR2 is SYDVKM. This CDR3 has 14 amino acids. The CDR3 DNA reads TGTGCCAGCAGTTTGAGGACAGGGGATTTCGGCTACACCTTC. Its protein is CASSLRTGDFGYTF.

The J gene is TRBJ1-2, the V gene TRBV27, with D unclear. CDR3 length: 16 residues. The V gene lost 0 bases and the J gene lost 8 bases, with 19 bases spanning the gap. Germline CDR1 reads MNHEY; CDR2 reads SMNVEV (reference sequence). In DNA form, the CDR3 reads TGTGCCAGCAGTTTATCGAGCGACGGACCTACCGGGGGCTACACCTTC. Residues: CASSLSSDGPTGGYTF.

The chain recombines TRBV5-1 with TRBJ2-7; 8 bases match TRBD1. The length of the CDR3 is 14 residues. V shed 2 bases and J 2 bases; nucleotides not matched to a gene: 3. Germline CDR1 reads SGHRS; CDR2 reads YFSETQ. The CDR3, as DNA: TGCGCCAGCAGCTTTGACAGGGGTACCTACGAGCAGTACTTC. It encodes CASSFDRGTYEQYF.

The V call is TRBV14, the J call TRBJ2-1; D is possibly TRBD1 (5 bases). CDR3 size: 14 residues. Germline V gene data show CDR1 as SGHDN and CDR2 as FVKESK. The V end lost 6 bases, the J end lost 7 bases, and 16 bases lay between the germline ends. The CDR3 sequence is CASSQSPRVNEQFF. For the CDR3, the DNA is TGTGCCAGCAGTCAGTCCCCCAGGGTGAATGAGCAGTTCTTC.

The chain recombines TRBV30 with TRBJ2-5; 10 bases fit TRBD2. The V segment lost 0 bases and the J segment 0 bases; nucleotides outside the gene matches: 4. Germline assignment: CDR1 GTSNPN and CDR2 SVGIG (reference sequence). The CDR3 loop spans 16 amino acids. The CDR3 DNA reads TGTGCCTGGAGTGTAGGACTAGCGGCGTACCAAGAGACCCAGTACTTC. It encodes CAWSVGLAAYQETQYF.

In this sample, this clone turned up once. The chain couples TRBV6-1 to TRBJ2-7; 9 bases line up with TRBD1. V shed 5 bases, J shed 6 bases, and the junction held 11 bases outside the gene matches. CDR1 and CDR2 (germline): MNHNS, SASEGT. The CDR3 consists of 15 residues. The chain's CDR3 is CASSSRGTGSSEQYF. As DNA, the CDR3 is TGTGCCAGCAGTTCCCGTGGGACAGGGTCTTCCGAGCAGTACTTC.

This chain uses TRBV7-2 with TRBJ2-6; maybe TRBD2 (6 bases). Trimming left V 3 bases short and J 3 bases short, with 9 bases between. The CDR3 runs 15 residues. Germline V gives CDR1 SGHTA, CDR2 FQGNSA. CDR3 amino acids: CASSFTSFGANVLTF. The CDR3 bases are TGTGCCAGCAGCTTCACTAGCTTTGGGGCCAACGTCCTGACTTTC.